Detailed here is one TCR beta chain. The CDR3 sequence is 14 residues long. V lost 2 bases, J lost 1 base, and 1 base stayed unmatched. Germline CDR1 reads DFQATT; CDR2 reads SNEGSKA (reference sequence). This sample was taken from a study of blood T cells in healthy people across ages. For the second PCR, which ran for about 6 to 12 cycles, a sample-barcoded 5' primer and a J-beta primer mix were used. TCRdb ran MiXCR on the 5' RACE reads and lists one entry per CDR3 protein. The sample lists nearly 800,000 distinct CDR3 sequences, around a quarter occurring once. The sample was also reused in another study, on T cells of mothers and their children.

The origin of this receptor is a boy under 18 in good health. The sample taken for sequencing was blood. The chain joins TRBV20-1 to TRBJ1-5; 8 bases match TRBD1. CDR3 DNA: TGCAGTGCTAGAAGGACAGGGAGCAATCAGCCCCAGCATTTT. It is translated as CSARRTGSNQPQHF.